The next 16 T cell receptor beta chains were all read from a single sample in a study of blood T cell repertoires in COVID-19 (TCRdb year 2020). Library preparation used the immunoSEQ multiplex PCR assay. Held by TCRdb, this immuneACCESS table contains in-frame sequences only and omits some clones. Under half of the omission traces to an unresolved V gene where checked; the cause of the rest is unknown. Across this sample there are under 450,000 clones, with about 89% seen only once. The ten largest clones capture around 1.5% of the sample. The sample taken for sequencing was peripheral blood. The receptor set was obtained from a woman aged 40 to 50 with COVID-19, enrolled during active disease.

The chain employs TRBV7-2 and TRBJ1-2; D is uncertain. The CDR3 sequence is 14 residues long. V lost 5 bases, J lost 7 bases, and 17 bases lay in between. Germline V gene sequence: CDR1 SGHTA, CDR2 FQGNSA. The CDR3 spells CASSPERGIAGYTF. The CDR3 nucleotides read TGTGCCAGCAGCCCGGAGCGAGGGATAGCTGGCTACACCTTC. The full variable domain, its missing parts supplied by reference TRBV7-2 and TRBJ1-2, is GAGVSQSPSNKVTEKGKDVELRCDPISGHTALYWYRQSLGQGLEFLIYFQGNSAPDKSGLPSDRFSAERTGGSVSTLTIQRTQQEDSAVYLCASSPERGIAGYTFGSGTRLTVV.

DNA for the CDR3: TGTGCCAGCAGAGTTCAGGGGCCGAACACTGAAGCTTTCTTT. Translating gives CASRVQGPNTEAFF. The chain carries TRBV28 and TRBJ1-1; D possibly corresponds to TRBD1 (6 bases). Between the trimmed V and J ends, which lost 6 bases and 1 base, there was a span of 12 bases. The CDR3 loop spans 14 amino acids. Per germline, CDR1 MDHEN and CDR2 SYDVKM.

The chain employs TRBV3-1 (or the pseudogene TRBV3-2) and TRBJ1-1; 10 nucleotides align to TRBD1. V was pared by 4 bases and J by 4 bases, with 9 bases of the junction left unmatched. CDR1 and CDR2 (germline): LGHDT, YNNKEL (reference sequence). The CDR3 loop spans 16 amino acids. Here the CDR3 reads CASSLRDRGKGTEAFF. In DNA form, the CDR3 reads TGTGCCAGCAGCCTCCGGGACAGGGGAAAGGGCACTGAAGCTTTCTTT.

This chain links TRBV6-5 with TRBJ1-2; 7 nucleotides match TRBD1. Trimming cost V 3 bases and J 3 bases; bases outside gene matches: 4. The CDR3 runs 14 residues. CDR1 MNHEY and CDR2 SVGAGI come from the germline V gene. In DNA, the CDR3 is TGTGCCAGCAGTTATACCGACAGGGACTATGGCTACACCTTC. This codes for CASSYTDRDYGYTF.

The V gene is TRBV19, the J gene TRBJ1-4; D gene uncertain. The CDR3 sequence is 14 residues long. CDR1 and CDR2 (germline): LNHDA, SQIVND (reference sequence). Trimming pared 5 bases from V and 3 bases from J, leaving 10 bases between. The CDR3 DNA reads TGTGCCAGTAGTTACAGTGTTTCTAATGAAAAACTGTTTTTT. As protein: CASSYSVSNEKLFF.

The count of this clone is one. The V call is TRBV25-1, the J call TRBJ1-1, with D unresolved. CDR1 and CDR2 from the germline V gene are MGHDK and SYGVNS. CDR3 size: 12 residues. Trimming pared 6 bases from V and 5 bases from J, leaving 10 bases between. The CDR3 reads CASREGWTEAFF. The CDR3 coding sequence is TGTGCCAGCAGGGAGGGATGGACTGAAGCTTTCTTT.

The chain uses TRBV6-6 and TRBJ2-3; TRBD2 aligns across 12 bases. CDR1 is MNHNY, CDR2 SVGAGI, per germline (reference sequence). The CDR3 runs to 15 residues. Losses at the gene ends were 8 bases for V and 2 bases for J; bases not matched to a gene: 5. For the CDR3, the DNA is TGTGCCAGCCTCTCTAGCGGGGGGGCCACAGATACGCAGTATTTT. This sequence encodes CASLSSGGATDTQYF.

The chain recombines TRBV19 with TRBJ2-3, with 8 nucleotides matching TRBD1. Looked up from germline, CDR1 is LNHDA and CDR2 is SQIVND (reference sequence). After removal of 6 bases from V and 3 bases from J, the junction contained 5 bases not matched to a gene. The CDR3 consists of 14 residues. The DNA of the CDR3 is TGTGCCAGTAGAAAGACAGGGGCGACAGATACGCAGTATTTT. This gives the protein CASRKTGATDTQYF.

This clone has just a few counts. The same CDR3 also results from other DNA sequences found in this sample. This rearrangement joins TRBV19 to TRBJ1-2; 10 nucleotides align to TRBD1. J was trimmed by 1 base and V by 7 bases; bases with no gene match: 3. Per the germline V gene, CDR1 is LNHDA and CDR2 is SQIVND (reference sequence). The CDR3 has 14 amino acids. CDR3 in DNA: TGTGCCAGTACAAGGGACAGGGGTAACTATGGCTACACCTTC. Translating it yields CASTRDRGNYGYTF.

This clone was seen just once. This chain uses TRBV2 with TRBJ1-2; D uncertain. CDR1 is SNHLY and CDR2 is FYNNEI in the germline V gene. V gave up 2 bases and J gave up 4 bases, with 11 bases separating them. There are 14 residues in the CDR3. CDR3 nucleotides: TGTGCCAGCAGTGAACGGGGAAATGTCTATGGCTACACCTTC. This gives the protein CASSERGNVYGYTF.

About this clone: The sample holds other DNA sequences that translate to the same CDR3. This chain joins TRBV19 and TRBJ2-6; D gene uncertain. The germline V and J ends were trimmed by 1 base and 1 base, with 11 bases remaining between them. Germline V gene data show CDR1 as LNHDA and CDR2 as SQIVND (reference sequence). This CDR3 has 17 residues. This chain's CDR3 is CASSIGLVSSGANVLTF. The DNA of the CDR3 is TGTGCCAGTAGTATAGGTCTAGTATCATCTGGGGCCAACGTCCTGACTTTC.

The J gene is TRBJ2-7, the V gene TRBV19; 15 bases map to TRBD2. The V gene end was trimmed by 5 bases and the J gene end by 2 bases; junction bases not matched to a gene: 10. The CDR3 contains 18 residues. Germline loops: CDR1 LNHDA, CDR2 SQIVND (reference sequence). CDR3 in amino acids: CASSVSPGLAGGTYEQYF. Here the CDR3 DNA reads TGTGCCAGTAGTGTCTCGCCGGGACTAGCGGGAGGCACCTACGAGCAGTACTTC.

This clone was recorded only once. Other nucleotide sequences in the sample specify the same CDR3. The chain employs TRBV27 and TRBJ1-5; 7 bases agree with TRBD1. Trimming took 2 bases from V and 2 from J; bases not matched to a gene: 0. Germline V lookup: CDR1 MNHEY, CDR2 SMNVEV (reference sequence). This CDR3 comprises 14 residues. CDR3 region: CASSLTGGNQPQHF. CDR3 in DNA: TGTGCCAGCAGTTTAACAGGGGGCAATCAGCCCCAGCATTTT.

The chain has TRBV19 and TRBJ1-4; 7 positions agree with TRBD1. The CDR3 sequence is 15 residues long. Germline lookup yields CDR1 LNHDA and CDR2 SQIVND (reference sequence). Trimming removed 9 bases from V and 4 bases from J; junction bases left unmatched: 11. CDR3: CASQATGDHNEKLFF. CDR3 DNA: TGTGCCAGCCAGGCAACAGGGGACCATAATGAAAAACTGTTTTTT.

This chain connects TRBV28 to TRBJ2-7, with no clear D. Per the germline V gene, CDR1 is MDHEN and CDR2 is SYDVKM. Trimming shortened V by 6 bases and J by 2 bases, and 11 bases separated the two germline ends. The CDR3 is 13 amino acids. The chain's CDR3 is CASSYQSPYEQYF. CDR3 coding DNA: TGTGCCAGCAGCTACCAATCACCCTACGAGCAGTACTTC.

J is TRBJ2-3 and V is TRBV11-2; 7 nucleotides align to TRBD2. V shed 3 bases, J shed 3 bases, and the junction held 9 bases outside the gene matches. The CDR3 is made up of 16 amino acids. Germline values: CDR1 SGHAT, CDR2 FQNNGV. CDR3 in DNA: TGTGCCAGCAGCTTCTTTGGGGGGGGAGGGACAGATACGCAGTATTTT. This sequence encodes CASSFFGGGGTDTQYF.